This T cell receptor (beta chain) emerged from a study of blood T cell repertoires in COVID-19. About the study: There were acute and convalescent COVID-19 samples, and they came from the United States, Italy and Spain. PBMCs, B-cell-depleted T cells, or T cells were the source of the cDNA or gDNA that made up the material.

In the source study's methods: Reference gene primer amplification yielded estimated nucleated cell counts. Measured with immunoSEQ multiplex PCR; TCRdb has only the in-frame clones, and not every one. D and trimming come from the DNA, and the V and J calls and clone size come from that table. The table shows approximately 67,000 clones, with around 90% occurring only once. The V and J ends lost 1 base and 5 bases, in that order; junction bases with no gene match: 15. CDR1 and CDR2 from the germline V gene are LGHNA and YNFKEQ. CDR3 size: 18 residues. This TCR derives from a woman older than 75 with acute or convalescent COVID-19. The chain uses TRBV4-2 and TRBJ1-1; 8 nucleotides match TRBD1. Sequenced input: peripheral blood. CDR3 nucleotide sequence: TGTGCCAGCAGCCAAGCCTCGGGGTCGCGGACAGGGCATACTGAAGCTTTCTTT. This codes for CASSQASGSRTGHTEAFF.